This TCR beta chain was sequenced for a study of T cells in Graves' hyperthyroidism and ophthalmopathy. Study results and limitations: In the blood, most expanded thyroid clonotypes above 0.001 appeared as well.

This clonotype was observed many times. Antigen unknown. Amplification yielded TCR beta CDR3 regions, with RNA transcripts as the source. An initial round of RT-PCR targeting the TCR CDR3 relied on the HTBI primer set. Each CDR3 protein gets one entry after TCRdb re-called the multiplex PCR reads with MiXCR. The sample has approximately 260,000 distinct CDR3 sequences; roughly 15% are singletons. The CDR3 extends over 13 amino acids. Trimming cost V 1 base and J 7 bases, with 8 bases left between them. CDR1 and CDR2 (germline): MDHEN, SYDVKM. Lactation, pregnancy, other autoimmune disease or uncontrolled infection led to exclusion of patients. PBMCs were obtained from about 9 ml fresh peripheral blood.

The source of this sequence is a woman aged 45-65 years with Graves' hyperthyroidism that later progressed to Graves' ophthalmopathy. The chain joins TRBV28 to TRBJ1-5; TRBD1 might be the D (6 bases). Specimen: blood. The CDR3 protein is CASSLSGEQPQHF. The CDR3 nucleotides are TGTGCCAGCAGTTTATCAGGGGAACAGCCCCAGCATTTT.